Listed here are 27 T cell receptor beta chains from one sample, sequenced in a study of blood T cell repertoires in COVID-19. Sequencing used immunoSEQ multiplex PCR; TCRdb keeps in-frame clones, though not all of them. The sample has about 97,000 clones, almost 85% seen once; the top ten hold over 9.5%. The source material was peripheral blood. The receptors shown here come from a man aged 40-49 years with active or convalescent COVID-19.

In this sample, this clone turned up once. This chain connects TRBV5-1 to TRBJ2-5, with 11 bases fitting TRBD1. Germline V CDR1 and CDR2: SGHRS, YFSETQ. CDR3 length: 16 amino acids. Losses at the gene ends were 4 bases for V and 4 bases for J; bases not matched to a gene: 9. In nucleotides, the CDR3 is TGCGCCAGCAGCGTAGACGGGACAGGGGGACTAGAGACCCAGTACTTC. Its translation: CASSVDGTGGLETQYF.

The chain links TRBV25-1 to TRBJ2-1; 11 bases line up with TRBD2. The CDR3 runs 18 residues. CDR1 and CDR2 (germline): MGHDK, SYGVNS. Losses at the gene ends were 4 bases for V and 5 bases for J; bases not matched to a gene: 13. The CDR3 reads CASSGRLAGSPENNEQFF. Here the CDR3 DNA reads TGTGCCAGCAGTGGCCGACTAGCGGGATCCCCGGAGAACAATGAGCAGTTCTTC.

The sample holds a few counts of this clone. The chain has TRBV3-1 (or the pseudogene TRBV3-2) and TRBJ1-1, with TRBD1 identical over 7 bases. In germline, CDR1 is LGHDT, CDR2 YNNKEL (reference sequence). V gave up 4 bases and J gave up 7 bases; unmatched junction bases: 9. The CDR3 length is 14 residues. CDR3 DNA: TGTGCCAGCAGCCGAACAGGGGCGCAAGGTGAAGCTTTCTTT. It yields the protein CASSRTGAQGEAFF.

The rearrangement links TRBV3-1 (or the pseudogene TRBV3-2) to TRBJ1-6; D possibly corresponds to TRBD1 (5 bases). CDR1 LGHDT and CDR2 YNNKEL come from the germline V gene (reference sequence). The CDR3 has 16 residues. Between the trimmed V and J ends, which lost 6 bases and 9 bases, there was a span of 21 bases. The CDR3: CASSHRRQFRGSPLHF. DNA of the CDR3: TGTGCCAGCAGTCACCGACGGCAGTTTAGGGGTTCACCCCTCCACTTT.

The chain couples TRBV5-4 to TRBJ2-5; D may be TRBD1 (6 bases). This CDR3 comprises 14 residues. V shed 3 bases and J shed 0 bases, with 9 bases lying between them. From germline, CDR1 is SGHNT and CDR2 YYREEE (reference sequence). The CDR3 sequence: CASSYDRYQETQYF. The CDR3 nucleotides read TGTGCCAGCAGCTACGACAGGTACCAAGAGACCCAGTACTTC.

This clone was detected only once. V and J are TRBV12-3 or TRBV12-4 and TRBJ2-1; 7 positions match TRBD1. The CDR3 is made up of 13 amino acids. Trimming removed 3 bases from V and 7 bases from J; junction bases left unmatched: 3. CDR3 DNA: TGTGCCAGCAGTTTTCACAGGGGTAATGAGCAGTTCTTC. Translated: CASSFHRGNEQFF.

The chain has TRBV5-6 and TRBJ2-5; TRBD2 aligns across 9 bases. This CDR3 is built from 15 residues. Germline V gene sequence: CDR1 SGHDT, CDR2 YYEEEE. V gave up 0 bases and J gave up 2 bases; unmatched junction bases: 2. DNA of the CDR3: TGTGCCAGCAGCTTGGGGCTAGCGGGGCAAGAGACCCAGTACTTC. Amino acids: CASSLGLAGQETQYF.

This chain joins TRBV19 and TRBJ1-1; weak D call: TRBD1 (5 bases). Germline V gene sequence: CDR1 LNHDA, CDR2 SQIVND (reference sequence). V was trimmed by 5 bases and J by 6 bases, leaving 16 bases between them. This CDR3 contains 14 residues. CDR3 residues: CASSDSGAQPEAFF. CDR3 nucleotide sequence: TGTGCCAGTAGTGATAGCGGGGCTCAACCTGAAGCTTTCTTT.

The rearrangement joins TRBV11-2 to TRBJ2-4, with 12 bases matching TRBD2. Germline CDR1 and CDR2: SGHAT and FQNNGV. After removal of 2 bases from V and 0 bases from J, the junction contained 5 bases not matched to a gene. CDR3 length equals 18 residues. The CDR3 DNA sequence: TGTGCCAGCAGCTTAAGACTAGCGGGGGAGCTAGCCAAAAACATTCAGTACTTC. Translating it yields CASSLRLAGELAKNIQYF.

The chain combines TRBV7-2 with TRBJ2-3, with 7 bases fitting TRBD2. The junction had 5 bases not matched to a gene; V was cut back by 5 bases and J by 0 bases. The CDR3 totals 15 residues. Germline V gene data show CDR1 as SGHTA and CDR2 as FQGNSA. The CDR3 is CASSPGLPSTDTQYF. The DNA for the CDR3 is TGTGCCAGCAGCCCGGGACTACCAAGCACAGATACGCAGTATTTT.

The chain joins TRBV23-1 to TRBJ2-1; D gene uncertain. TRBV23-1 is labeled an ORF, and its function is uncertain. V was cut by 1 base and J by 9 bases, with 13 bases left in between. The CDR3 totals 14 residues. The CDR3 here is CASSQLEGGAEQFF. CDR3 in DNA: TGCGCCAGCAGTCAATTGGAAGGCGGAGCTGAGCAGTTCTTC.

CDR3 bases: TGTGCCAGCAGCCTTGCAGGGCCCCGAGGCGTGTTGAACACTGAAGCTTTCTTT. Residues: CASSLAGPRGVLNTEAFF. The rearrangement links TRBV3-1 (or the pseudogene TRBV3-2) to TRBJ1-1; maybe TRBD1 (5 bases). Germline V lookup: CDR1 LGHDT, CDR2 YNNKEL (reference sequence). This CDR3 comprises 18 residues. The V end was cut by 4 bases, the J end by 0 bases, with 21 bases between.

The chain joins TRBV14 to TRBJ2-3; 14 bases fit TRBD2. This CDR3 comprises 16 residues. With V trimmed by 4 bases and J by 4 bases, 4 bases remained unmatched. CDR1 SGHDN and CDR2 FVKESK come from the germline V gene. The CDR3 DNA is TGTGCCAGCAGCCCGGGACTAGCGGGGGAGGCAGATACGCAGTATTTT. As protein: CASSPGLAGEADTQYF.

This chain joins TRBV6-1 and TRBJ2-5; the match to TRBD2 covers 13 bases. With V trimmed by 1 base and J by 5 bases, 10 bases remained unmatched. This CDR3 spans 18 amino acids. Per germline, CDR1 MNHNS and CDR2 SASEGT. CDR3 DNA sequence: TGTGCCAGCAGTGAAGATGTACTAGCGGGGGGGCCTGCTGAGACCCAGTACTTC. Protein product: CASSEDVLAGGPAETQYF.

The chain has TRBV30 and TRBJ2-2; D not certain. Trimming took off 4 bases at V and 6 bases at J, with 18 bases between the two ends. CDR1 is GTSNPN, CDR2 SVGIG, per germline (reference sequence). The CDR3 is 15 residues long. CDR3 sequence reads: CAWTVGSLMSGELFF. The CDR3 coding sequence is TGTGCCTGGACTGTCGGTTCTCTCATGTCCGGGGAGCTGTTTTTT. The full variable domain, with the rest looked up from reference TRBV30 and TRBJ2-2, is SQTIHQWPATLVQPVGSPLSLECTVEGTSNPNLYWYRQAAGRGLQLLFYSVGIGQISSEVPQNLSASRPQDRQFILSSKKLLLSDSGFYLCAWTVGSLMSGELFFGEGSRLTVL.

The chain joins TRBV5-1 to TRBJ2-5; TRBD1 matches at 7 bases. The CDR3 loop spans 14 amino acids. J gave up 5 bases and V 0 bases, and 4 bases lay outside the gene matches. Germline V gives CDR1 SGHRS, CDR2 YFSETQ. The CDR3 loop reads CASSLEQGSETQYF. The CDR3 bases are TGCGCCAGCAGCTTGGAACAGGGGAGTGAGACCCAGTACTTC.

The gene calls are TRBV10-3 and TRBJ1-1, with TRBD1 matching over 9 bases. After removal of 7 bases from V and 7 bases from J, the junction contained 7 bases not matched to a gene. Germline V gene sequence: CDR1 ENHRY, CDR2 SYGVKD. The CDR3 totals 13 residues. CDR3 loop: CAIKGQGEIEAFF. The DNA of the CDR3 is TGTGCCATCAAGGGACAGGGAGAAATTGAAGCTTTCTTT.

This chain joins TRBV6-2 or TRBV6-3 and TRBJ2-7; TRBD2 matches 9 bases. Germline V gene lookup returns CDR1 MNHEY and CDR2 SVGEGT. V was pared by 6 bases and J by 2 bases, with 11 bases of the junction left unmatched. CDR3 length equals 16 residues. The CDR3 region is CASSPTSGVAAYEQYF. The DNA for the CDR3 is TGTGCCAGCAGCCCGACTAGCGGAGTAGCAGCCTACGAGCAGTACTTC.

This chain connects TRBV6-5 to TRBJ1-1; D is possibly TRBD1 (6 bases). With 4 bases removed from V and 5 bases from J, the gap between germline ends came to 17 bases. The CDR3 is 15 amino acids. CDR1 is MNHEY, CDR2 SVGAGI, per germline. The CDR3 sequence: CASSSVGEGGTEAFF. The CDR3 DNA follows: TGTGCCAGCAGTTCCGTCGGGGAAGGGGGAACTGAAGCTTTCTTT.

CDR3 residues: CASSYGTSGKDEQFF. In nucleotides, the CDR3 is TGTGCCAGCAGTTACGGGACTAGCGGGAAAGATGAGCAGTTCTTC. This rearrangement joins TRBV6-6 to TRBJ2-1; 13 positions agree with TRBD2. The CDR3 spans 15 residues. Losses at the gene ends were 2 bases for V and 8 bases for J; bases not matched to a gene: 3. Germline values: CDR1 MNHNY, CDR2 SVGAGI (reference sequence).

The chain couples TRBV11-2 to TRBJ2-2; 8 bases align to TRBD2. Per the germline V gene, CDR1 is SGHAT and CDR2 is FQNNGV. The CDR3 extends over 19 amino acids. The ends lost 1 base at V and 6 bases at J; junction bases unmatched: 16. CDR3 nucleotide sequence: TGTGCCAGCAGCTTAGGCCCCGACCTACGGGGGGGCCGCCCCGGGGAGCTGTTTTTT. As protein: CASSLGPDLRGGRPGELFF.

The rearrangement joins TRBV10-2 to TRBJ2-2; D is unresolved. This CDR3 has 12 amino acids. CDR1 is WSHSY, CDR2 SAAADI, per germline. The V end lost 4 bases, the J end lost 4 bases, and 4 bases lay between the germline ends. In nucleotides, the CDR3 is TGCGCCAGCAGTGCAGGCACCGGGGAGCTGTTTTTT. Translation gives CASSAGTGELFF.

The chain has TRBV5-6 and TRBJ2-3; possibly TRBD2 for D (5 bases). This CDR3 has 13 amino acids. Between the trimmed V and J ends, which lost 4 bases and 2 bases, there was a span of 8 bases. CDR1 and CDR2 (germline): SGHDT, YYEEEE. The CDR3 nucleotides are TGTGCCAGCAGCGGACTGGTCACAGATACGCAGTATTTT. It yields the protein CASSGLVTDTQYF. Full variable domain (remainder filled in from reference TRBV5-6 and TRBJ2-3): DAGVTQSPTHLIKTRGQQVTLRCSPKSGHDTVSWYQQALGQGPQFIFQYYEEEERQRGNFPDRFSGHQFPNYSSELNVNALLLGDSALYLCASSGLVTDTQYFGPGTRLTVL.

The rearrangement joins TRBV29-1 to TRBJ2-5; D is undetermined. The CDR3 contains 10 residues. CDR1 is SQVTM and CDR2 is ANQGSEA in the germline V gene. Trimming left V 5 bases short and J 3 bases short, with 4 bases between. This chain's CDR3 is CSVLKETQYF. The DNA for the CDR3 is TGCAGCGTTTTAAAAGAGACCCAGTACTTC. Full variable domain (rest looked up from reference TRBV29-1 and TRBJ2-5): SAVISQKPSRDICQRGTSLTIQCQVDSQVTMMFWYRQQPGQSLTLIATANQGSEATYESGFVIDKFPISRPNLTFSTLTVSNMSPEDSSIYLCSVLKETQYFGPGTRLLVL.

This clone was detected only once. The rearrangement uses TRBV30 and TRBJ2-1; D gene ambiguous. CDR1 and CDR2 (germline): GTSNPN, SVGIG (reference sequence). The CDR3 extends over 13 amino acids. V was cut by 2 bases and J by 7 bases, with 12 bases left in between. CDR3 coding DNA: TGTGCCTGGAGTACCAACCTACGGAATGAGCAGTTCTTC. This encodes CAWSTNLRNEQFF.

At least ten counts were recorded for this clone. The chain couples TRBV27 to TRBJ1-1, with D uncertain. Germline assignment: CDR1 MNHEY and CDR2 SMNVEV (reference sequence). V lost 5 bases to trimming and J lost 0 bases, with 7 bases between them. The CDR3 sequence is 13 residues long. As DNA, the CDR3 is TGTGCCAGCAGTCCTTTTATGAACACTGAAGCTTTCTTT. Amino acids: CASSPFMNTEAFF.

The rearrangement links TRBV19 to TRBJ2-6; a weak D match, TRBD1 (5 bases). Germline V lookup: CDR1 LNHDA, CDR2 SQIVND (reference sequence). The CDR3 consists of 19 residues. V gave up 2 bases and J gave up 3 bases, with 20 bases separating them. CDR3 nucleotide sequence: TGTGCCAGTAGTATACCTTCAGGGTCCGCCGCACGTGGGGCCAACGTCCTGACTTTC. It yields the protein CASSIPSGSAARGANVLTF.